The 2 T cell receptor beta chains in this list originate from one sample, sequenced in a study of CD8+ T cells in alopecia areata. RNA was extracted and reverse transcribed into cDNA as the sequencing template. TCRdb's copy holds only in-frame clones and misses some; the assay was immunoSEQ multiplex PCR. The repertoire has about 140,000 clones, around 82% of them found once; the top ten carry about 25%. Sample treatment: oral pan-JAK inhibitor, 5-10 mg twice daily. The source was CD8+ T cells sorted from blood, collected at week 4, from a patient treated with tofacitinib. The receptors here all came from a human donor with alopecia areata.

The chain joins TRBV27 to TRBJ2-1; 10 nucleotides match TRBD2. CDR3 length: 16 amino acids. CDR1 is MNHEY, CDR2 SMNVEV, per germline (reference sequence). After removal of 4 bases from V and 2 bases from J, the junction contained 5 bases not matched to a gene. Here the CDR3 reads CASSSSLAGAYNEQFF. CDR3 nucleotides: TGTGCCAGCAGTTCGTCTCTAGCGGGGGCCTACAATGAGCAGTTCTTC.

To note about this clone: This sample includes further DNA sequences coding for the same CDR3. The chain combines TRBV27 with TRBJ2-7; D not certain. V was pared by 3 bases and J by 2 bases, with 11 bases between. The CDR3 loop spans 14 amino acids. The V gene's germline CDR1 is MNHEY and CDR2 SMNVEV (reference sequence). The CDR3 here is CASSLSVRAYEQYF. The CDR3 nucleotides read TGTGCCAGCAGTTTGTCTGTAAGAGCCTACGAGCAGTACTTC.